This T cell receptor beta chain stems from a study of blood T cell repertoires in COVID-19. The CDR3 consists of 12 residues. V lost 6 bases to trimming and J lost 7 bases, with 12 bases between them. Assay used: immunoSEQ multiplex PCR; TCRdb lists only in-frame clones, some missing. The sample holds about 140,000 clones, around 82% seen once. The sample comprised peripheral blood. V usage is TRBV12-3 or TRBV12-4 and J usage is TRBJ1-1, with D perhaps TRBD1 (5 bases). This receptor was identified in a woman aged 60-75 years with acute or convalescent COVID-19. CDR3 loop: CASSLRGNEAFF. CDR3 nucleotides: TGTGCCAGCAGCTTAAGGGGCAATGAAGCTTTCTTT.